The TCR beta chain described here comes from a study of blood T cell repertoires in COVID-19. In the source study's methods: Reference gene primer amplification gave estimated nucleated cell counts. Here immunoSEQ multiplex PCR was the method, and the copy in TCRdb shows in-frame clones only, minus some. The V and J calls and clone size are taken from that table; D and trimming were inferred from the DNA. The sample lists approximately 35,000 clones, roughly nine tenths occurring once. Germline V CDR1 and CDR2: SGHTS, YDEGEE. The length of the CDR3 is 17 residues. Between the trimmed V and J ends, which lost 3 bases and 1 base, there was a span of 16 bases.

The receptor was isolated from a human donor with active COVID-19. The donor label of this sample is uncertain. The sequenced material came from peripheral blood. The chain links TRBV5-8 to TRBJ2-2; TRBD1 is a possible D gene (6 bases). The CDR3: CASSSWGHPENTGELFF. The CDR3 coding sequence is TGTGCCAGCAGCTCATGGGGACACCCGGAGAACACCGGGGAGCTGTTTTTT.